What follows are 18 T cell receptor beta chains derived from one specimen sequenced in a study of blood T cell repertoires in COVID-19. Clones were read by immunoSEQ multiplex PCR, and TCRdb kept only the in-frame ones, dropping some. The sample lists a few hundred thousand clones, 80% to 90% occurring once. The sequencing sample was made of PBMCs or T cells enriched from blood (not recorded which). These receptors were collected from a woman aged 40 to 50 who had been exposed to COVID-19.

This chain's CDR3 is CASGRVPNEKLFF. CDR3 DNA: TGTGCCAGCGGGCGGGTACCTAATGAAAAACTGTTTTTT. The rearrangement links TRBV6-5 to TRBJ1-4; D remains unclear. The V gene's germline CDR1 is MNHEY and CDR2 SVGAGI. CDR3 length: 13 residues. Trimming took off 8 bases at V and 3 bases at J, with 10 bases between the two ends.

This clone has more than one count but fewer than ten. The V call is TRBV20-1, the J call TRBJ2-1; the match to TRBD2 covers 9 bases. Trimming removed 7 bases from V and 12 bases from J; junction bases left unmatched: 1. The CDR3 has 9 residues. CDR1 is DFQATT and CDR2 is SNEGSKA in the germline V gene (reference sequence). DNA for the CDR3: TGCAGTGTGCGGGGGGGGCAGTTCTTC. It encodes CSVRGGQFF.

The J gene is TRBJ2-1, the V gene TRBV6-5; 9 bases are a match to TRBD2. The length of the CDR3 is 16 residues. V was clipped by 3 bases and J by 7 bases; unmatched bases: 10. The germline V gene encodes CDR1 MNHEY and CDR2 SVGAGI. For the CDR3, the DNA is TGTGCCAGCAGTTATTGGTCGGGACTAGCAGGGAATGAGCAGTTCTTC. It encodes CASSYWSGLAGNEQFF.

The rearrangement uses TRBV9 and TRBJ1-6; 12 bases map to TRBD1. This CDR3 is 17 amino acids long. The trim removed 0 bases at V and 7 bases at J, leaving 5 bases unmatched. CDR1 is SGDLS and CDR2 is YYNGEE in the germline V gene. The DNA of the CDR3 is TGTGCCAGCAGCGTAGACCGGGACAGGGGGCACAATTCACCCCTCCACTTT. It encodes CASSVDRDRGHNSPLHF. The whole variable domain, filled in from reference TRBV9 and TRBJ1-6, reads DSGVTQTPKHLITATGQRVTLRCSPRSGDLSVYWYQQSLDQGLQFLIQYYNGEERAKGNILERFSAQQFPDLHSELNLSSLELGDSALYFCASSVDRDRGHNSPLHFGNGTRLTVT.

The V call is TRBV6-1, the J call TRBJ2-7; no clear D. The germline V and J ends were trimmed by 1 base and 5 bases, with 6 bases remaining between them. CDR1 and CDR2 from the germline V gene are MNHNS and SASEGT. This CDR3 region has 12 residues. The CDR3 sequence is CASSEEDNEQYV. The CDR3 coding sequence is TGTGCCAGCAGTGAAGAAGACAACGAGCAGTACGTC.

The chain carries TRBV4-1 and TRBJ2-3; 10 bases align to TRBD1. The V and J ends lost 4 bases and 7 bases, in that order; junction bases with no gene match: 8. Germline CDR1 MGHRA, CDR2 YSYEKL. The CDR3 runs 15 residues. The CDR3 nucleotides are TGCGCCAGCAGCCTATCCGGGACAGGGGTGTATACGCAGTATTTT. Protein product: CASSLSGTGVYTQYF.

This chain links TRBV5-3 with TRBJ2-6; maybe TRBD2 (5 bases). TRBV5-3 is identified as an open reading frame with a role that is uncertain. Trimming left V 4 bases short and J 0 bases short, with 23 bases between. The CDR3 extends over 20 amino acids. The CDR3 DNA sequence: TGTGCCAGAAGCCCGATTGGGCGGGCAGCCGGTAACTCTGGGGCCAACGTCCTGACTTTC. Protein sequence: CARSPIGRAAGNSGANVLTF.

The chain carries TRBV19 and TRBJ2-3; D perhaps matches TRBD2 (6 bases). Germline CDR1 LNHDA, CDR2 SQIVND (reference sequence). Trimming shortened V by 6 bases and J by 0 bases, and 13 bases separated the two germline ends. CDR3 length equals 15 residues. CDR3 sequence: CASSGGTFSTDTQYF. In nucleotides, the CDR3 is TGTGCCAGTAGCGGGGGTACCTTTAGCACAGATACGCAGTATTTT. The variable domain in full, completed from reference TRBV19 and TRBJ2-3, reads DGGITQSPKYLFRKEGQNVTLSCEQNLNHDAMYWYRQDPGQGLRLIYYSQIVNDFQKGDIAEGYSVSREKKESFPLTVTSAQKNPTAFYLCASSGGTFSTDTQYFGPGTRLTVL.

The rearrangement joins TRBV5-1 to TRBJ1-1, with a tentative D call TRBD1 (6 bases). This CDR3 comprises 13 residues. V lost 4 bases and J 4 bases, leaving 11 bases between the germline ends. The germline V gene has CDR1 SGHRS and CDR2 YFSETQ. The CDR3 here is CASSAQGSTEAFF. CDR3 bases: TGCGCCAGCAGCGCCCAGGGGAGCACTGAAGCTTTCTTT.

The V and J genes are TRBV29-1 and TRBJ1-2, with TRBD1 matching 7 bases. The CDR3 has 16 residues. Germline CDR1 SQVTM, CDR2 ANQGSEA. Losses at the gene ends were 8 bases for V and 1 base for J; bases not matched to a gene: 16. CDR3 coding DNA: TGCAGCATACTGAAGGATAGGACAGGCTTTAACTATGGCTACACCTTC. Protein: CSILKDRTGFNYGYTF.

This sequence joins TRBV4-1 and TRBJ1-1; unclear D gene. Per germline, CDR1 MGHRA and CDR2 YSYEKL. There are 13 residues in the CDR3. The V gene lost 1 base and the J gene lost 1 base, with 4 bases spanning the gap. Here the CDR3 DNA reads TGCGCCAGCAGCCAAGGGGCGAACACTGAAGCTTTCTTT. The encoded protein is CASSQGANTEAFF.

The chain carries TRBV7-2 and TRBJ2-1; D ambiguous. Trimming shortened V by 5 bases and J by 2 bases, and 13 bases separated the two germline ends. Germline V gene data show CDR1 as SGHTA and CDR2 as FQGNSA. This CDR3 contains 15 residues. The DNA of the CDR3 is TGTGCCAGCAGCACAGCAGTCCCGGCCTACAATGAGCAGTTCTTC. It encodes CASSTAVPAYNEQFF.

The chain employs TRBV7-2 and TRBJ1-3, with D possibly TRBD1 on 5 matching bases. The CDR3 is 16 amino acids. V lost 4 bases and J 0 bases, leaving 13 bases between the germline ends. CDR1 is SGHTA, CDR2 FQGNSA, per germline. The CDR3 loop is CASSSQVGGSGNTIYF. The DNA of the CDR3 is TGTGCCAGCAGCTCACAAGTGGGGGGCTCTGGAAACACCATATATTTT.

The rearrangement joins TRBV28 to TRBJ2-2, with 12 positions matching TRBD1. This CDR3 spans 18 amino acids. V lost 8 bases to trimming and J lost 2 bases; unmatched junction nucleotides: 12. The germline CDR1 and CDR2 sequences are MDHEN and SYDVKM. The CDR3: CASHAGTGGPLNTGELFF. CDR3 in DNA: TGTGCCAGCCATGCGGGGACAGGGGGCCCCCTTAACACCGGGGAGCTGTTTTTT.

V and J are TRBV28 and TRBJ1-1, with D possibly being TRBD1 (6 bases). The CDR3 spans 13 residues. Germline values: CDR1 MDHEN, CDR2 SYDVKM. V was shortened by 6 bases and J by 5 bases, with 13 bases between the two germline ends. The CDR3 DNA follows: TGTGCCAGCAGCCTCAGGGGAGGGACTGAAGCTTTCTTT. Its protein is CASSLRGGTEAFF. Complete variable domain (other parts from reference TRBV28 and TRBJ1-1): DVKVTQSSRYLVKRTGEKVFLECVQDMDHENMFWYRQDPGLGLRLIYFSYDVKMKEKGDIPEGYSVSREKKERFSLILESASTNQTSMYLCASSLRGGTEAFFGQGTRLTVV.

The chain recombines TRBV6-6 with TRBJ1-5; D might be TRBD1 (6 bases). The length of the CDR3 is 14 residues. Germline CDR1 and CDR2: MNHNY and SVGAGI (reference sequence). Trimming left V 3 bases short and J 7 bases short, with 13 bases between. The CDR3 DNA follows: TGTGCCAGCAGTTATTCAGGGGAGGGGCAGCCCCAGCATTTT. Its protein is CASSYSGEGQPQHF.

The J gene is TRBJ1-5, the V gene TRBV27, with TRBD1 matching over 9 bases. V gave up 6 bases and J gave up 5 bases; unmatched junction bases: 8. The CDR3 has 15 amino acids. Germline CDR1 reads MNHEY; CDR2 reads SMNVEV (reference sequence). The CDR3 sequence: CASSRSTGGHQPQHF. The CDR3 coding sequence is TGTGCCAGCAGCCGCTCGACAGGGGGACATCAGCCCCAGCATTTT.

The rearrangement uses TRBV18 and TRBJ2-5; D remains ambiguous. Between the trimmed V and J ends, which lost 3 bases and 3 bases, there was a span of 5 bases. The CDR3 runs to 12 residues. The germline V gene encodes CDR1 KGHSH and CDR2 LQKENI. CDR3 protein: CASSPQEETQYF. The CDR3 DNA sequence: TGTGCCAGCTCACCTCAGGAAGAGACCCAGTACTTC.